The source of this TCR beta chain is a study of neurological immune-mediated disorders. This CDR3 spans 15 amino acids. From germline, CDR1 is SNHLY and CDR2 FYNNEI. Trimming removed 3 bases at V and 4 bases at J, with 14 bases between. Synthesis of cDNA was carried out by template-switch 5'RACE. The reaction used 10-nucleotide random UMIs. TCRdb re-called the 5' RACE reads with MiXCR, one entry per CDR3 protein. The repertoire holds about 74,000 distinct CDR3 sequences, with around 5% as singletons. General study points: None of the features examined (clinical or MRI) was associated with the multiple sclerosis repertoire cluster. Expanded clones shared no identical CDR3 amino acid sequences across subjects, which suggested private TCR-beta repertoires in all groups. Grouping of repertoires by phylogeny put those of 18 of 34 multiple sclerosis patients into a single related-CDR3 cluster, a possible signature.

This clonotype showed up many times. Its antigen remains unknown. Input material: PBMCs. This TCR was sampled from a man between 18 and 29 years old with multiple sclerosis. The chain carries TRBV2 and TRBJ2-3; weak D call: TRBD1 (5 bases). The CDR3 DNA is TGTGCCAGCAGTGAGGGCAGGGTCTTAGCAGATACGCAGTATTTT. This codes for CASSEGRVLADTQYF. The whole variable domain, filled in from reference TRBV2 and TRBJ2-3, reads EPEVTQTPSHQVTQMGQEVILRCVPISNHLYFYWYRQILGQKVEFLVSFYNNEISEKSEIFDDQFSVERPDGSNFTLKIRSTKLEDSAMYFCASSEGRVLADTQYFGPGTRLTVL.